What follows is one T cell receptor beta chain and its context. The data stem from a study of blood T cell repertoires in COVID-19. For the study at large: COVID-19 samples from acute and convalescent phases originated in the United States, Italy and Spain. PBMCs, B-cell-depleted T cells, or T cells were the source of the cDNA or gDNA that made up the material.

J lost 6 bases, V lost 6 bases, and 12 bases had no gene match. The CDR3 is made up of 15 amino acids. Germline-derived CDR1 and CDR2 are SGHAT and FQNNGV. In the source study's methods: The authors estimated nucleated cell counts from reference gene primer amplification. The data were produced by immunoSEQ multiplex PCR, yet TCRdb's version contains in-frame clones alone and is incomplete. From that table come the V and J calls and clone size; the DNA was used to work out D and trimming. Altogether about 58,000 clones are present, 60% to 85% being singletons, with the ten largest covering around 5.1%.

Input material: peripheral blood. The sequence derives from a human donor in a cohort sampled during active COVID-19. The rearrangement joins TRBV11-2 to TRBJ2-7, with 9 bases identical to TRBD1. The CDR3 reads CASRGTGQGSGEQYF. CDR3 coding DNA: TGTGCCAGCAGGGGCACGGGACAGGGATCGGGCGAGCAGTACTTC. Complete variable domain (other parts from reference TRBV11-2 and TRBJ2-7): EAGVAQSPRYKIIEKRQSVAFWCNPISGHATLYWYQQILGQGPKLLIQFQNNGVVDDSQLPKDRFSAERLKGVDSTLKIQPAKLEDSAVYLCASRGTGQGSGEQYFGPGTRLTVT.